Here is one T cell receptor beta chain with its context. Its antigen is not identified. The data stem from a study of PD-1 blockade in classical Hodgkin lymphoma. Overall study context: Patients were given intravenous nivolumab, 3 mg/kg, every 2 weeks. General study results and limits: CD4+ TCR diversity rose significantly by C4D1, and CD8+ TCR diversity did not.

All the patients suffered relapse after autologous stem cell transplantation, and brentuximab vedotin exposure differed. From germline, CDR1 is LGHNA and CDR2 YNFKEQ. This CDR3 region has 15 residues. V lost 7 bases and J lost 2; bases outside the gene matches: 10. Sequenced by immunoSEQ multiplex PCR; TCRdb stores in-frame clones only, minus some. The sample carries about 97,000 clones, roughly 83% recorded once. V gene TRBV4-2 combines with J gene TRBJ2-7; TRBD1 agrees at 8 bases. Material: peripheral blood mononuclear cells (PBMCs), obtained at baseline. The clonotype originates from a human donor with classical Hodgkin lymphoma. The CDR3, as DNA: TGTGCCAGCACGTGGGGTTTGGGACAGGCCTACGAGCAGTACTTC. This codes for CASTWGLGQAYEQYF.